This TCR beta chain was sequenced for a study of graft-versus-host responses after intestinal transplantation. V was cut by 6 bases and J by 5 bases, with 16 bases left in between. The CDR3 runs 15 residues. CDR1 is SEHNR and CDR2 is FQNEAQ in the germline V gene (reference sequence). Some clones are missing from TCRdb's copy, which holds only in-frame ones; the method was immunoSEQ multiplex PCR. The sample lists more than 40,000 clones; around 95% were seen once. In regard to this clone: Its antigen is currently unknown.

This clonotype originated in a human donor who was the organ donor for an intestinal transplant. This chain connects TRBV7-9 to TRBJ1-4; D is ambiguous. The sequencing here drew on unstimulated CD8+ T cells sorted from spleen or lymph node cells, taken before transplant. Here the CDR3 DNA reads TGTGCCAGCAGGGCTCCACGAGCCCGCAATGAAAAACTGTTTTTT. This sequence encodes CASRAPRARNEKLFF.